Here is one T cell receptor (beta chain) with its context. Its target is unknown. This specimen belongs to a study of shared clonotypes between healthy human individuals. At the level of the study: The donor pool was made up of a couple of women and three men aged 18 to 49.

CDR3 length: 15 residues. Between the trimmed V and J ends, which lost 2 bases and 2 bases, there was a span of 9 bases. Per the germline V gene, CDR1 is MGHDK and CDR2 is SYGVNS. Naive CD45RA+ and memory CD45RA-negative subsets were split from CD4+ cells. Points from the study as a whole: Naive CD4 clonotypes overlapped across a few donors at around 5%.

Repertoires were generated with immunoSEQ multiplex PCR, while TCRdb's copy carries only in-frame clones and drops some. Of roughly 1,600,000 clones in the sample, 97% to 99% are singletons; the top ten hold roughly 0.35%. The sequenced sample was naive CD4+ T cells sorted from blood. The subset: CD45RA+ positively selected. The clonotype comes from a man aged 25 to 45 in good health. This chain joins TRBV25-1 and TRBJ2-2; no definite D call. The CDR3 loop is CASSEGSFNTGELFF. CDR3 sequence (DNA): TGTGCCAGCAGTGAAGGGTCATTTAACACCGGGGAGCTGTTTTTT.